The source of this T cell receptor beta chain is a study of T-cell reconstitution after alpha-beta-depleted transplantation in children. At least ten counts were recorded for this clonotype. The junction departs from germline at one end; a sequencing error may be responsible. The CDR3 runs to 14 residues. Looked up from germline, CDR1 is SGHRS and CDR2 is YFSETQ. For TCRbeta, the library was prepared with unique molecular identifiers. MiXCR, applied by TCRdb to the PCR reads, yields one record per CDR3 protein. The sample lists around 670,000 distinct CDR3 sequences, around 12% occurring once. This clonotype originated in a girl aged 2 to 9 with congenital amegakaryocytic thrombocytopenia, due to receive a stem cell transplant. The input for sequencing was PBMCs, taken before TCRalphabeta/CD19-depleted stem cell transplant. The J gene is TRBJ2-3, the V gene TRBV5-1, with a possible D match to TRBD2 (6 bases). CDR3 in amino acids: CASSLQGGGDTQYF. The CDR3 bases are TGTGCCAGCTCCCTCCAGGGAGGCGGAGATACGCAGTATTTT.